The present T cell receptor beta chain was sequenced within a study of blood T cells in healthy people across ages. Ranging in age from roughly 6 to 95, the donors were healthy Caucasian individuals from Russia. Peripheral blood samples of roughly 9.9 milliliters were drawn from each donor. CDR1 is SGHTA and CDR2 is FQGNSA in the germline V gene. The CDR3 spans 15 residues. The V gene lost 0 bases and the J gene lost 4 bases, with 12 bases spanning the gap. The authors ran a second PCR of about 7 to 11 cycles using a sample-barcoded 5' primer and a J-beta primer mix. TCRdb called the 5' RACE reads again in MiXCR, with one record for every CDR3 protein. This repertoire shows about 1.5 million distinct CDR3 sequences, less than 45% found once; its top ten account for less than 5%. This clonotype occurred a few times.

The clonotype comes from a woman between 18 and 29 years old in good health. The chain carries TRBV7-2 and TRBJ1-2; D is ambiguous. Sample: blood. CDR3 amino acids: CASSLAHPGSYGYTF. As DNA, the CDR3 is TGTGCCAGCAGCTTAGCGCACCCGGGAAGCTATGGCTACACCTTC. The full variable domain, rest sourced from reference TRBV7-2 and TRBJ1-2, is GAGVSQSPSNKVTEKGKDVELRCDPISGHTALYWYRQSLGQGLEFLIYFQGNSAPDKSGLPSDRFSAERTGGSVSTLTIQRTQQEDSAVYLCASSLAHPGSYGYTFGSGTRLTVV.